Listed below are T cell receptor beta chains from one sample, sequenced in a study of type 1 regulatory T cells. MiXCR, applied by TCRdb to the reads, yields one record per CDR3 protein. The sample carries some 89,000 distinct CDR3 sequences, less than 40% recorded once. Sequencing used CD4+ T cells, either the whole sample or a sorted fraction (not recorded which). The source of these receptors is a human donor in good health. Both conserved end residues are part of each CDR3. The D gene is left open where the match is weak. Clone size appears in some rows only: once, few, many, or a class for an expanded clone.

size	J	V	D	CDR3	DNA
-	TRBJ2-5	TRBV6-2/TRBV6-3	-	CASTIQETQYF	TGTGCCAGCACTATTCAAGAGACCCAGTACTTC
-	TRBJ2-2	TRBV11-2	-	CASSRNGGQNTGELFF	TGTGCCAGCAGCCGAAACGGGGGGCAGAACACCGGGGAGCTGTTTTTT
few	TRBJ2-1	TRBV2	TRBD1	CAGEGGTGGGEQFF	TGTGCCGGAGAGGGGGGGACAGGGGGTGGTGAGCAGTTCTTC
-	TRBJ2-3	TRBV5-4	TRBD2	CASSPRLAGSSDTQYF	TGTGCCAGCAGCCCAAGACTAGCGGGAAGCTCAGATACGCAGTATTTT
-	TRBJ2-7	TRBV5-1	-	CASSDNRIAYEQYF	TGCGCCAGCAGCGATAATCGGATTGCCTACGAGCAGTACTTC
-	TRBJ1-3	TRBV7-2	-	CASSLSSGALSGNTIYF	TGTGCCAGCAGCTTGTCATCCGGGGCTCTTTCTGGAAACACCATATATTTT
few	TRBJ1-1	TRBV27	TRBD1	CASSQTGVNTEAFF	TGTGCCAGCAGCCAAACAGGGGTGAACACTGAAGCTTTCTTT
-	TRBJ2-7	TRBV14	-	CASSLRLAYEQYF	TGTGCCAGCAGCCTACGTCTTGCCTACGAGCAGTACTTC
few	TRBJ2-2	TRBV25-1	TRBD2	CASSRTSTGGELFF	TGTGCCAGCAGCAGGACTAGCACCGGCGGGGAGCTGTTTTTT
-	TRBJ1-1	TRBV12-3/TRBV12-4	-	CADYRDSLKRASTEAFF	TGTGCCGATTACCGGGACTCCCTAAAAAGGGCGAGCACTGAAGCTTTCTTT
-	TRBJ2-6	TRBV4-1	TRBD1	CASSGQVAGRLTF	TGCGCCAGCAGCGGACAGGTCGCAGGTCGCCTGACTTTC
few	TRBJ1-1	TRBV30	-	CAWSIPGRSEAFF	TGTGCCTGGAGTATCCCAGGGCGCTCTGAGGCTTTCTTT
-	TRBJ2-2	TRBV5-8	TRBD1	CASRGRQGAGELFF	TGTGCCAGCCGGGGGAGACAGGGGGCCGGGGAGCTGTTTTTT
-	TRBJ2-5	TRBV11-2	TRBD2	CASSLTSGPQETQYF	TGTGCCAGCAGCTTGACTAGCGGACCGCAAGAGACCCAGTACTTC
-	TRBJ2-2	TRBV20-1	TRBD1	CSASRDRDTGELFF	TGCAGTGCTAGCCGGGACAGGGACACCGGGGAGCTGTTTTTT
once	TRBJ2-7	TRBV14	-	CASSQEGPRGQYF	TGTGCCAGCAGCCAAGAAGGGCCCCGCGGGCAGTACTTC
-	TRBJ1-5	TRBV19	-	CASSITYNQPQHF	TGTGCCAGTAGTATAACTTACAATCAGCCCCAGCATTTT
-	TRBJ2-5	TRBV4-1	TRBD2	CASSQGVEAGGGRETQYF	TGCGCCAGCAGCCAAGGAGTTGAGGCGGGAGGAGGTAGAGAGACCCAGTACTTC
-	TRBJ2-3	TRBV19	-	CATRQGFTDTQYF	TGTGCCACCCGGCAGGGATTCACAGATACGCAGTATTTT
few	TRBJ1-5	TRBV4-1	TRBD1	CASSHPGTGRSNQPQHF	TGCGCCAGCAGCCATCCCGGGACAGGACGTAGCAATCAGCCCCAGCATTTT
few	TRBJ2-7	TRBV29-1	-	CSVVPQRSYEQYF	TGCAGCGTTGTCCCCCAGCGGTCCTACGAGCAGTACTTC
few	TRBJ2-7	TRBV29-1	-	CLLSTGSEQYF	TGCCTCCTCTCTACAGGGAGCGAGCAGTACTTC